Each of the 26 T cell receptor beta chains below was sequenced from the same sample in a study of human T cells and chemical hapten exposure. TCRdb re-derived calls from the RACE reads in MiXCR, one entry per CDR3 protein. The sample holds about 190,000 distinct CDR3 sequences, 24% seen once. Time point denoted: patch test 3, about 24 weeks after DPC sensitization. Treatment described: therapeutic diphenylcyclopropenone sensitization with weekly scalp DPC. The material sequenced was whole blood, taken in connection with sensitization to the hapten diphenylcyclopropenone (DPC). The receptor set was obtained from a woman between 40 and 50 years old with alopecia areata. Some clones in this sample may be carry-over from other donors' samples.

The chain uses TRBV2 and TRBJ2-1; D is unresolved. CDR1 is SNHLY and CDR2 is FYNNEI in the germline V gene. CDR3 length equals 13 residues. Between the trimmed V and J ends, which lost 7 bases and 9 bases, there was a span of 16 bases. CDR3 sequence (DNA): TGTGCCAGCAAATTTGGCCCCGTCTCTGAGCAGTTCTTC. Protein: CASKFGPVSEQFF.

This clonotype was found many times. The chain carries TRBV7-3 and TRBJ2-1; the D is unclear. The length of the CDR3 is 13 residues. V was cut by 3 bases and J by 4 bases, with 7 bases left in between. Germline V CDR1 and CDR2: SGHTA, FQGTGA. This CDR3 is CASSFYLYNEQFF. Written as DNA, the CDR3 is TGTGCCAGCAGCTTTTACTTGTACAATGAGCAGTTCTTC.

This clonotype came up a few times. This chain links TRBV6-2 or TRBV6-3 with TRBJ2-7; 9 bases line up with TRBD1. This CDR3 spans 14 amino acids. Germline CDR1 is MNHEY and CDR2 is SVGEGT. V was clipped by 6 bases and J by 0 bases; unmatched bases: 3. The CDR3 spells CASRSDRGSYEQYF. In DNA, the CDR3 is TGTGCCAGCAGGTCGGACAGGGGCTCCTACGAGCAGTACTTC.

The chain carries TRBV20-1 and TRBJ2-3; 8 nucleotides match TRBD1. J was trimmed by 2 bases and V by 6 bases; bases with no gene match: 7. Per the germline V gene, CDR1 is DFQATT and CDR2 is SNEGSKA (reference sequence). The CDR3 runs 14 residues. CDR3: CSAHSRGHTDTQYF. The CDR3 DNA is TGCAGTGCCCACTCCAGGGGGCACACAGATACGCAGTATTTT.

The sample holds many counts of this clonotype. This chain joins TRBV7-2 and TRBJ2-7, with 7 nucleotides matching TRBD2. V shed 1 base and J 2 bases; nucleotides not matched to a gene: 5. CDR3 length: 15 amino acids. From germline, CDR1 is SGHTA and CDR2 FQGNSA. Here the CDR3 DNA reads TGTGCCAGCAGCTTAGGAGGGACTACTGCCTACGAGCAGTACTTC. Encoded protein: CASSLGGTTAYEQYF.

The chain has TRBV5-1 and TRBJ2-5, with a possible D match to TRBD1 (6 bases). The CDR3 loop spans 14 amino acids. Germline lookup yields CDR1 SGHRS and CDR2 YFSETQ. The V gene lost 4 bases and the J gene lost 4 bases, with 14 bases spanning the gap. CDR3 amino acids: CASSPEGGTETQYF. The CDR3, as DNA: TGCGCCAGCAGCCCGGAAGGGGGAACAGAGACCCAGTACTTC.

The chain is built from TRBV6-1 and TRBJ1-4; a possible D gene is TRBD1 (5 bases). CDR3 length: 11 residues. The germline CDR1 and CDR2 sequences are MNHNS and SASEGT. The germline V and J ends were trimmed by 6 bases and 6 bases, with 5 bases remaining between them. CDR3 amino acids: CASRGDEKLFF. CDR3 sequence (DNA): TGTGCCAGCAGGGGGGATGAAAAACTGTTTTTT.

This clonotype was detected ten times or more. This chain uses TRBV10-3 with TRBJ2-5; 7 bases map to TRBD2. Germline lookup yields CDR1 ENHRY and CDR2 SYGVKD. Unmatched junction bases numbered 0, after V lost 4 bases and J lost 4 bases. The CDR3 covers 12 residues. As DNA, the CDR3 is TGTGCCATCAGTGGGACTAGAGAGACCCAGTACTTC. It codes for CAISGTRETQYF.

This clonotype came up a few times. The junction departs from the called germline gene at one end, perhaps through a read error. The J gene is TRBJ2-2, the V gene TRBV7-7; 8 bases fit TRBD2. CDR1 is SSHAT and CDR2 is FNYEAQ in the germline V gene (reference sequence). The CDR3 is 17 residues long. This CDR3 is CASSLGLAGTHTGELFF. The CDR3 DNA sequence: TGTGCTAGCAGCTTAGGTCTAGCGGGTACTCACACCGGGGAGCTGTTTTTT.

The genes are TRBV6-2 or TRBV6-3 and TRBJ2-3; TRBD2 matches 7 bases. The V gene end was trimmed by 2 bases and the J gene end by 4 bases; junction bases not matched to a gene: 6. The germline CDR1 and CDR2 sequences are MNHEY and SVGEGT. This CDR3 comprises 15 residues. The CDR3 loop is CASSYARTSPDTQYF. CDR3 in DNA: TGTGCCAGCAGTTACGCCCGGACTAGTCCAGATACGCAGTATTTT.

A single count supports this clonotype. The chain combines TRBV5-1 with TRBJ1-1; 9 positions match TRBD1. This CDR3 has 14 residues. Per the germline V gene, CDR1 is SGHRS and CDR2 is YFSETQ. The V and J ends lost 5 bases and 4 bases, in that order; junction bases with no gene match: 6. CDR3 amino acids: CASRQGAQGTEAFF. In DNA, the CDR3 is TGCGCCAGCAGACAGGGGGCGCAGGGCACTGAAGCTTTCTTT. Variable domain in full (rest from reference TRBV5-1 and TRBJ1-1): KAGVTQTPRYLIKTRGQQVTLSCSPISGHRSVSWYQQTPGQGLQFLFEYFSETQRNKGNFPGRFSGRQFSNSRSEMNVSTLELGDSALYLCASRQGAQGTEAFFGQGTRLTVV.

V usage is TRBV6-5 and J usage is TRBJ2-3, with 8 nucleotides matching TRBD2. V was clipped by 0 bases and J by 4 bases; unmatched bases: 9. This CDR3 is built from 17 residues. Germline assignment: CDR1 MNHEY and CDR2 SVGAGI. The CDR3 region is CASSYSLPAGAPDTQYF. CDR3 DNA: TGTGCCAGCAGTTACTCCCTTCCAGCGGGAGCCCCAGATACGCAGTATTTT.

The chain is built from TRBV7-2 and TRBJ2-3; 12 nucleotides match TRBD1. CDR1 is SGHTA and CDR2 is FQGNSA in the germline V gene. This CDR3 comprises 18 residues. The ends lost 1 base at V and 6 bases at J; junction bases unmatched: 11. The CDR3: CASSLDPAGTGGMDTQYF. The CDR3 DNA reads as TGTGCCAGCAGCTTAGATCCCGCGGGGACAGGGGGCATGGATACGCAGTATTTT.

J is TRBJ2-2 and V is TRBV2; 8 bases line up with TRBD1. V lost 0 bases to trimming and J lost 6 bases; unmatched junction nucleotides: 6. This CDR3 spans 16 amino acids. CDR1 is SNHLY, CDR2 FYNNEI, per germline. CDR3 protein: CASSEAGRGPSGELFF. CDR3 sequence (DNA): TGTGCCAGCAGTGAAGCGGGCAGGGGGCCCTCCGGGGAGCTGTTTTTT.

This clonotype was detected a few times. J is TRBJ2-7 and V is TRBV11-2; 14 bases match TRBD2. The CDR3 is made up of 14 amino acids. In germline, CDR1 is SGHAT, CDR2 FQNNGV. The J segment lost 6 bases and the V segment lost 4 bases, leaving 2 bases of the junction unmatched. This CDR3 reads CASSSGLAGAEQYF. The CDR3 nucleotides read TGTGCCAGCAGCTCGGGACTAGCGGGAGCCGAGCAGTACTTC.

The J gene is TRBJ1-2, the V gene TRBV30; TRBD1 aligns across 8 bases. V shed 7 bases, J shed 6 bases, and the junction held 7 bases outside the gene matches. Germline loops: CDR1 GTSNPN, CDR2 SVGIG (reference sequence). This CDR3 contains 12 residues. DNA of the CDR3: TGTGCCTTTAACAGGGGGTTGGATGGCTACACCTTC. Amino acid sequence: CAFNRGLDGYTF.

The rearrangement uses TRBV20-1 and TRBJ2-7; 10 bases fit TRBD2. The CDR3 is made up of 15 amino acids. With 1 base clipped from V and 1 base from J, the junction kept 4 bases outside the gene matches. CDR1 is DFQATT and CDR2 is SNEGSKA in the germline V gene (reference sequence). CDR3 nucleotides: TGCAGTGCTAGAGGCTCTAGCGGGAGTTCCTACGAGCAGTACTTC. It translates to CSARGSSGSSYEQYF.

The V call is TRBV7-2, the J call TRBJ1-5; D is undetermined. Germline loops: CDR1 SGHTA, CDR2 FQGNSA. There are 15 residues in the CDR3. V was shortened by 0 bases and J by 4 bases, with 10 bases between the two germline ends. The DNA for the CDR3 is TGTGCCAGCAGCTTAGCCTTGGCAGCTAATCAGCCCCAGCATTTT. Protein product: CASSLALAANQPQHF.

This clonotype was recorded a few times. The chain recombines TRBV29-1 with TRBJ2-3; D gene ambiguous. The CDR3 has 11 amino acids. Germline CDR1 and CDR2: SQVTM and ANQGSEA. Trimming shortened V by 8 bases and J by 7 bases, and 13 bases separated the two germline ends. The CDR3 DNA is TGCAGCACTCCGATGGGGAATACGCAGTATTTT. Protein sequence: CSTPMGNTQYF.

The J gene is TRBJ2-4, the V gene TRBV7-3; possibly TRBD2 for D (6 bases). Germline CDR1 and CDR2: SGHTA and FQGTGA. The CDR3 is made up of 13 amino acids. Trimming took off 5 bases at V and 8 bases at J, with 13 bases between the two ends. This CDR3 is CASSPPGGYIQYF. The CDR3 DNA follows: TGTGCCAGCAGCCCACCCGGGGGATACATTCAGTACTTC.

This clonotype was seen many times. The rearrangement uses TRBV7-2 and TRBJ2-5, with D possibly being TRBD1 or TRBD2 (5 bases each). Trimming took 3 bases from V and 1 from J, leaving 6 bases between them. Germline values: CDR1 SGHTA, CDR2 FQGNSA. This CDR3 spans 13 amino acids. The CDR3 bases are TGTGCCAGCAGCTTGGGGGTCCAAGAGACCCAGTACTTC. Translating it yields CASSLGVQETQYF.

The rearrangement joins TRBV28 to TRBJ2-7, with 8 bases that match TRBD1. The junction had 13 bases not matched to a gene; V was cut back by 10 bases and J by 5 bases. The V gene's germline CDR1 is MDHEN and CDR2 SYDVKM. The CDR3 has 14 amino acids. The CDR3 protein is CATSRQGANDEQYF. In DNA, the CDR3 is TGTGCCACTTCCCGGCAGGGGGCTAACGACGAGCAGTACTTC.

This chain links TRBV3-2 with TRBJ2-4. TRBV3-2 is a documented pseudogene. This CDR3 region has 16 residues. CDR3 in amino acids: CASSQDRQLAKNIQYF. In nucleotides, the CDR3 is TGTGCCAGCAGCCAAGATCGACAGCTAGCCAAAAACATTCAGTACTTC.

This chain connects TRBV28 to TRBJ2-2, with D perhaps matching TRBD1 (6 bases). The CDR3 is 15 residues long. Germline loops: CDR1 MDHEN, CDR2 SYDVKM. V lost 6 bases and J lost 5, with 16 bases in between. In DNA form, the CDR3 reads TGTGCCAGCAGCTCTACAGGGATTGGTACCGGGGAGCTGTTTTTT. Its protein product is CASSSTGIGTGELFF.

This clonotype came up a few times. The chain is built from TRBV7-8 and TRBJ1-2; 7 nucleotides match TRBD1. The J segment lost 4 bases and the V segment lost 8 bases, leaving 10 bases of the junction unmatched. The germline gives CDR1 SGHVS, CDR2 FQNEAQ. The CDR3 loop spans 14 amino acids. The CDR3 DNA is TGTGCCAGCGGGCGCAGGGGGGGGGTCTATGGCTACACCTTC. It yields the protein CASGRRGGVYGYTF.

This clonotype appeared a few times. The CDR3 protein is CSLQTGGGTDTQYF. In nucleotides, the CDR3 is TGCAGCCTCCAGACAGGGGGCGGCACAGATACGCAGTATTTT. The rearrangement joins TRBV29-1 to TRBJ2-3, with 10 bases that match TRBD1. The CDR3 runs to 14 residues. CDR1 and CDR2 (germline): SQVTM, ANQGSEA. Germline trimming cut 8 bases from V and 1 base from J; bases unmatched to any gene: 6.